The 5 T cell receptor beta chains below all came from one sample that was sequenced in a study of identical twins. TCRdb passed the 5' RACE reads through MiXCR, listing each CDR3 protein once. Seen here are around 550,000 distinct CDR3 sequences, 12% to 15% observed once, and the top ten hold roughly 0.43%. In addition, the sample was reused for a study of yellow fever vaccine responses in identical twins.

The sequencing sample was made of CD4+ T cells sorted from blood. These receptors all come from a young woman in good health.

The rearrangement links TRBV6-1 to TRBJ2-1; the D gene is possibly TRBD2 (6 bases). Germline values: CDR1 MNHNS, CDR2 SASEGT. V was trimmed by 4 bases and J by 2 bases, leaving 18 bases between them. The CDR3 sequence is 17 residues long. The CDR3 nucleotides are TGTGCCAGCAGTGCTGGCCCCGGGAGATCGGCCTACAATGAGCAGTTCTTC. Protein: CASSAGPGRSAYNEQFF.

This clonotype has ten or more counts. This chain uses TRBV2 with TRBJ2-1, with TRBD2 as a possible D gene (6 bases). CDR1 SNHLY and CDR2 FYNNEI come from the germline V gene. There are 12 residues in the CDR3. Trimming pared 1 base from V and 13 bases from J, leaving 11 bases between. The CDR3 nucleotides read TGTGCCAGCAGTGAAGGGGCGGGACTCCAGTTCTTC. Its translation: CASSEGAGLQFF.

This clonotype was seen a few times. This chain links TRBV27 with TRBJ2-2; a possible D gene is TRBD2 (5 bases). Germline V gene data show CDR1 as MNHEY and CDR2 as SMNVEV (reference sequence). The CDR3 has 16 residues. V dropped 6 bases and J dropped 0 bases, with 14 bases sitting between them. As DNA, the CDR3 is TGTGCCAGCAGCCCGCGGGTCTTAACGAACACCGGGGAGCTGTTTTTT. Its protein product is CASSPRVLTNTGELFF.

The chain combines TRBV5-1 with TRBJ2-7; possible D gene TRBD1, 6 bases. Germline V gene data show CDR1 as SGHRS and CDR2 as YFSETQ. V was trimmed by 2 bases and J by 2 bases, leaving 17 bases between them. CDR3 size: 16 residues. CDR3 bases: TGCGCCAGCAGCTTTGGCGCCGGGACAACTCCCTACGAGCAGTACGTC. Translation gives CASSFGAGTTPYEQYV.

The chain combines TRBV6-1 with TRBJ1-3; a possible D gene is TRBD1 (5 bases). This CDR3 is 15 amino acids long. Germline CDR1 MNHNS, CDR2 SASEGT. The V end was cut by 9 bases, the J end by 0 bases, with 15 bases between. The CDR3 DNA is TGTGCCAGTTCCACCGGGGCGCTCTCTGGAAACACCATATATTTT. This encodes CASSTGALSGNTIYF.